The 30 T cell receptor beta chains given below trace back to one sample, sequenced in a study of beta chain features in type 1 diabetes (dated by TCRdb to 2016 to 2019). What the research found in general, with its limitations: In all four CD4+ subsets, TCRB CDR3 length was moderately but significantly shorter in type 1 diabetes patients.

Library creation used the immunoSEQ multiplex PCR assay. The entire isolated RNA was reverse transcribed using the High Capacity cDNA Reverse Transcription Kit, and thus expressed TCRB transcripts were sequenced. Entries here come from immuneACCESS through TCRdb and include only in-frame sequences with V and J called. Some clones fail to appear in such tables; in the studies checked, an unresolved V gene covers under half of the shortfall, and the cause of the remainder is unknown. The sample includes a few hundred thousand clones, with 9.5% to 10% observed a single time. Jointly, the top ten make up roughly 0.54% of the sample. These TCRs are of unknown antigen specificity. The sample comprised central memory CD4+ T cells from blood. The receptors shown here come from a man aged 25 to 40 with type 1 diabetes.

This clone has more than one count but fewer than ten. V is TRBV5-6 and J is TRBJ2-5; 8 bases match TRBD1. The trim removed 4 bases at V and 3 bases at J, leaving 8 bases unmatched. This CDR3 comprises 15 residues. Germline-derived CDR1 and CDR2 are SGHDT and YYEEEE. The DNA for the CDR3 is TGTGCCAGCAGCATTAACCCAGGGGGCAAAGAGACCCAGTACTTC. Protein: CASSINPGGKETQYF.

The chain is built from TRBV6-5 and TRBJ1-5, with 10 nucleotides matching TRBD1. Germline V gene lookup returns CDR1 MNHEY and CDR2 SVGAGI. The CDR3 is 14 amino acids. V trimming: 6 bases; J trimming: 8 bases; junction bases outside the gene matches: 7. The CDR3 region is CASRETGGAKPQHF. As DNA, the CDR3 is TGTGCCAGCAGAGAGACAGGGGGCGCAAAGCCCCAGCATTTT.

The chain recombines TRBV6-5 with TRBJ2-7; 10 nucleotides match TRBD2. V lost 7 bases and J lost 3; bases outside the gene matches: 6. This CDR3 is 14 amino acids long. Germline CDR1 MNHEY, CDR2 SVGAGI. The CDR3 DNA reads TGTGCCAGCAAATCGGGACTAGCGAACTACGAGCAGTACTTC. Translated, it gives CASKSGLANYEQYF.

The rearrangement uses TRBV7-9 and TRBJ2-1; 13 bases align to TRBD2. The CDR3 is made up of 19 amino acids. The ends lost 5 bases at V and 0 bases at J; junction bases unmatched: 10. Germline CDR1 is SEHNR and CDR2 is FQNEAQ (reference sequence). The CDR3 DNA follows: TGTGCCAGCAGCCTAGTGCCGGGACTAGCGGGGAGCTCCTACAATGAGCAGTTCTTC. It codes for CASSLVPGLAGSSYNEQFF.

In its sample, this clone was seen a few times. The genes are TRBV7-9 and TRBJ1-2, with D uncertain. Germline V gene sequence: CDR1 SEHNR, CDR2 FQNEAQ (reference sequence). The V end was cut by 5 bases, the J end by 4 bases, with 8 bases between. This CDR3 has 12 residues. CDR3 DNA: TGTGCCAGCAGCCTCACATCCTATGGCTACACCTTC. Its protein is CASSLTSYGYTF.

This clone was seen many times. The chain carries TRBV29-1 and TRBJ1-1; D may be TRBD1 (5 bases). Germline assignment: CDR1 SQVTM and CDR2 ANQGSEA. This CDR3 contains 11 residues. Trimming pared 7 bases from V and 5 bases from J, leaving 11 bases between. CDR3 sequence: CSGVGVTEAFF. CDR3 coding DNA: TGCAGCGGGGTAGGGGTGACTGAAGCTTTCTTT.

This chain joins TRBV6-6 and TRBJ1-1; the match to TRBD1 covers 7 bases. This CDR3 is built from 14 residues. Germline CDR1 and CDR2: MNHNY and SVGAGI (reference sequence). The V and J ends lost 2 bases and 3 bases, in that order; junction bases with no gene match: 3. The CDR3 sequence is CASSYRTGDTEAFF. The CDR3 region has the DNA TGTGCCAGCAGTTACCGAACAGGGGACACTGAAGCTTTCTTT.

Only a few counts were recorded for this clone. The chain links TRBV28 to TRBJ1-2, with D unresolved. Per the germline V gene, CDR1 is MDHEN and CDR2 is SYDVKM. V dropped 8 bases and J dropped 3 bases, with 13 bases sitting between them. This CDR3 is built from 13 residues. The DNA for the CDR3 is TGTGCCAGCTCCAGAGGGCTCGACTATGGCTACACCTTC. This translates into CASSRGLDYGYTF.

The genes are TRBV28 and TRBJ2-7; a possible D gene is TRBD2 (5 bases). The V gene's germline CDR1 is MDHEN and CDR2 SYDVKM. This CDR3 region has 15 residues. Trimming took off 4 bases at V and 3 bases at J, with 16 bases between the two ends. The CDR3 loop is CASSSPRVAGYEQYF. The CDR3 DNA reads as TGTGCCAGCAGTTCCCCGCGGGTTGCCGGCTACGAGCAGTACTTC.

V and J are TRBV18 and TRBJ1-1; 7 nucleotides match TRBD1. From germline, CDR1 is KGHSH and CDR2 LQKENI. The CDR3 is 15 amino acids. The V segment lost 2 bases and the J segment 3 bases; nucleotides outside the gene matches: 6. CDR3 in DNA: TGTGCCAGCTCACCATTCAGGGGGAGTGACACTGAAGCTTTCTTT. Translated: CASSPFRGSDTEAFF.

In this sample, this clone turned up once. At the DNA level, this CDR3 is encoded by other sequences in the same sample as well. This sequence joins TRBV4-2 and TRBJ2-5; 8 bases align to TRBD2. Germline V CDR1 and CDR2: LGHNA, YNFKEQ. Trimming removed 5 bases from V and 4 bases from J; junction bases left unmatched: 3. This CDR3 has 13 residues. The DNA for the CDR3 is TGTGCCAGCAGCTTAGCGGGACGAGAGACCCAGTACTTC. Protein product: CASSLAGRETQYF.

With regard to this clone: This sample also contains other DNA sequences that code for the same CDR3. CDR3: CASSFRETQYF. The DNA for the CDR3 is TGTGCCAGCAGCTTCCGGGAGACCCAGTACTTC. The chain recombines TRBV7-9 with TRBJ2-5; no firm D call. V dropped 3 bases and J dropped 5 bases, with 4 bases sitting between them. The CDR3 is 11 amino acids. In germline, CDR1 is SEHNR, CDR2 FQNEAQ (reference sequence).

This clone was found many times. The chain has TRBV9 and TRBJ2-1; D is perhaps TRBD2 (5 bases). V dropped 1 base and J dropped 7 bases, with 9 bases sitting between them. In germline, CDR1 is SGDLS, CDR2 YYNGEE. There are 13 residues in the CDR3. The CDR3 is CASSVSGVNEQFF. CDR3 coding DNA: TGTGCCAGCAGCGTATCCGGGGTGAATGAGCAGTTCTTC.

This chain's CDR3 is CASSPRGRTSGPKPYNEQFF. The DNA of the CDR3 is TGTGCCAGCAGCCCTAGGGGGAGGACTAGCGGGCCGAAGCCCTACAATGAGCAGTTCTTC. J is TRBJ2-1 and V is TRBV9; 11 nucleotides match TRBD2. The trim removed 4 bases at V and 2 bases at J, leaving 17 bases unmatched. CDR3 length: 20 residues. Germline V gives CDR1 SGDLS, CDR2 YYNGEE.

The chain links TRBV27 to TRBJ2-6; weak D call: TRBD2 (7 bases). The germline gives CDR1 MNHEY, CDR2 SMNVEV (reference sequence). Trimming took off 1 base at V and 6 bases at J, with 19 bases between the two ends. This CDR3 has 18 residues. CDR3 nucleotides: TGTGCCAGCAGTTTATGGGGAGGGGGGACTAACGAGGCCAACGTCCTGACTTTC. Protein product: CASSLWGGGTNEANVLTF.

The genes are TRBV11-2 and TRBJ2-1; 10 bases agree with TRBD1. J lost 5 bases, V lost 2 bases, and 3 bases had no gene match. Germline CDR1 SGHAT, CDR2 FQNNGV. This CDR3 has 15 residues. DNA for the CDR3: TGTGCCAGCAGCTTAAGACAGGGGGCTAACAATGAGCAGTTCTTC. It yields the protein CASSLRQGANNEQFF.

This clone has just a few counts. J is TRBJ2-1 and V is TRBV7-2; maybe TRBD2 (5 bases). Germline V gene sequence: CDR1 SGHTA, CDR2 FQGNSA. This CDR3 is 13 amino acids long. V lost 1 base and J lost 10, with 11 bases in between. CDR3 coding DNA: TGTGCCAGCAGCTTAGAGGCAGCGGCCGAGCAGTTCTTC. Amino acids: CASSLEAAAEQFF.

This clone has more than one count but fewer than ten. This chain links TRBV5-6 with TRBJ2-1; D is perhaps TRBD2 (5 bases). The CDR3 spans 16 residues. Germline CDR1 and CDR2: SGHDT and YYEEEE. Trimming shortened V by 4 bases and J by 10 bases, and 24 bases separated the two germline ends. CDR3 sequence reads: CASSPQDLAAGGEQFF. In DNA, the CDR3 is TGTGCCAGCAGCCCCCAGGACCTAGCCGCTGGCGGGGAGCAGTTCTTC.

CDR3 DNA sequence: TGTGCCAGCAGCCCCGGACAGGGTCACGGGGAGCTGTTTTTT. Its protein product is CASSPGQGHGELFF. The chain joins TRBV7-2 to TRBJ2-2; the match to TRBD1 covers 8 bases. V lost 5 bases and J lost 7; bases outside the gene matches: 6. The CDR3 contains 14 residues. The germline gives CDR1 SGHTA, CDR2 FQGNSA.

The chain employs TRBV7-9 and TRBJ2-3; 12 bases align to TRBD2. The CDR3 has 16 amino acids. Losses at the gene ends were 5 bases for V and 5 bases for J; bases not matched to a gene: 8. The germline gives CDR1 SEHNR, CDR2 FQNEAQ (reference sequence). As DNA, the CDR3 is TGTGCCAGCAGCCTGCGACTAGCGGGAGCGATAGATACGCAGTATTTT. Protein product: CASSLRLAGAIDTQYF.

This clone was seen repeatedly, ten times or more. V is TRBV7-9 and J is TRBJ2-1, with 8 bases matching TRBD1. Germline V CDR1 and CDR2: SEHNR, FQNEAQ (reference sequence). With V trimmed by 5 bases and J by 5 bases, 8 bases remained unmatched. The CDR3 spans 15 residues. The CDR3 nucleotides are TGTGCCAGCAGCCCTAGGACAGGGAGGAACAATGAGCAGTTCTTC. Its protein product is CASSPRTGRNNEQFF.

The chain joins TRBV7-9 to TRBJ2-3; 12 bases match TRBD2. The V segment lost 5 bases and the J segment 1 base; nucleotides outside the gene matches: 10. The V gene's germline CDR1 is SEHNR and CDR2 FQNEAQ (reference sequence). The CDR3 is 18 residues long. CDR3 region: CASSDSLAGGPGTDTQYF. The CDR3 DNA reads as TGTGCCAGCAGCGATTCCCTAGCGGGAGGGCCAGGCACAGATACGCAGTATTTT.

The sample holds many counts of this clone. The gene calls are TRBV19 and TRBJ2-2, with a possible D match to TRBD1 (6 bases). Looked up from germline, CDR1 is LNHDA and CDR2 is SQIVND (reference sequence). The CDR3 loop spans 17 amino acids. V was trimmed by 3 bases and J by 2 bases, leaving 16 bases between them. The CDR3 here is CASSMRYRAANTGELFF. CDR3 nucleotide sequence: TGTGCCAGTAGTATGCGGTACAGGGCGGCTAACACCGGGGAGCTGTTTTTT. The full variable domain, completed using reference TRBV19 and TRBJ2-2, is DGGITQSPKYLFRKEGQNVTLSCEQNLNHDAMYWYRQDPGQGLRLIYYSQIVNDFQKGDIAEGYSVSREKKESFPLTVTSAQKNPTAFYLCASSMRYRAANTGELFFGEGSRLTVL.

This chain uses TRBV27 with TRBJ2-3, with 11 bases matching TRBD2. CDR3 length equals 17 residues. CDR1 MNHEY and CDR2 SMNVEV come from the germline V gene (reference sequence). The trim removed 5 bases at V and 0 bases at J, leaving 7 bases unmatched. CDR3 nucleotides: TGTGCCAGCAGTGCCCCTAGCGGGAGGCCAAGCACAGATACGCAGTATTTT. Translated, it gives CASSAPSGRPSTDTQYF.

This clone was observed a few times. The rearrangement uses TRBV7-2 and TRBJ2-4, with 8 bases matching TRBD1. The germline V gene has CDR1 SGHTA and CDR2 FQGNSA. This CDR3 has 13 amino acids. The V gene end was trimmed by 3 bases and the J gene end by 9 bases; junction bases not matched to a gene: 4. The CDR3 sequence: CASSLDRAGIQYF. Written as DNA, the CDR3 is TGTGCCAGCAGCTTGGACAGGGCGGGCATTCAGTACTTC.

The V gene is TRBV11-2, the J gene TRBJ2-7, with D perhaps assigned TRBD1 or TRBD2 (5 bases each). Germline CDR1 is SGHAT and CDR2 is FQNNGV. The CDR3 has 14 residues. V dropped 3 bases and J dropped 2 bases, with 11 bases sitting between them. CDR3 residues: CASSFQEGTYEQYF. The CDR3 DNA is TGTGCCAGCAGCTTCCAAGAGGGGACCTACGAGCAGTACTTC.

The chain uses TRBV5-1 and TRBJ2-7; TRBD2 might be the D (6 bases). The CDR3 runs 14 residues. Trimming took 4 bases from V and 2 from J, leaving 13 bases between them. Germline CDR1 is SGHRS and CDR2 is YFSETQ. The CDR3 protein is CASSPGDRTYEQYF. CDR3 DNA sequence: TGCGCCAGCAGCCCGGGAGACAGAACCTACGAGCAGTACTTC.

This clone was seen only a few times. The chain combines TRBV7-8 with TRBJ2-7, with unresolved D. Germline V lookup: CDR1 SGHVS, CDR2 FQNEAQ. Deletions cut 5 bases from V and 6 bases from J, with 11 bases between. CDR3 length: 12 residues. In DNA form, the CDR3 reads TGTGCCAGCAGCCCGTACTATCGCGAGCAGTACTTC. As protein: CASSPYYREQYF.

This clone was found a few times. This chain uses TRBV6-6 with TRBJ1-3, with unresolved D. Trimming took off 5 bases at V and 4 bases at J, with 6 bases between the two ends. The CDR3 is 12 residues long. The germline CDR1 and CDR2 sequences are MNHNY and SVGAGI (reference sequence). The CDR3 region has the DNA TGTGCCAGCAGTGCAGAGGGAAACACCATATATTTT. Translated: CASSAEGNTIYF.

This clone was counted only a few times. V gene TRBV15 combines with J gene TRBJ2-1; TRBD1 might be the D (6 bases). The CDR3 is 14 amino acids. The V gene's germline CDR1 is LNHNV and CDR2 YYDKDF (reference sequence). V lost 0 bases and J lost 5, with 8 bases in between. The CDR3 DNA reads as TGTGCCACCAGCAGAGATAAGGGGGACAATGAGCAGTTCTTC. Protein: CATSRDKGDNEQFF. The variable domain in full, completed from reference TRBV15 and TRBJ2-1, reads DAMVIQNPRYQVTQFGKPVTLSCSQTLNHNVMYWYQQKSSQAPKLLFHYYDKDFNNEADTPDNFQSRRPNTSFCFLDIRSPGLGDTAMYLCATSRDKGDNEQFFGPGTRLTVL.